These 25 T cell receptor beta chains came from one sample sequenced in a study of T cells after yellow fever vaccination. One entry per CDR3 protein, called by TCRdb with MiXCR from the 5' RACE reads. The table shows 300,000 or so distinct CDR3 sequences, with less than 9.5% occurring only once. Source: PBMCs, taken around 45 days after the first yellow fever vaccination. These receptors were collected from a young man who received the YFV17D yellow fever vaccine.

This clonotype was seen only a few times. This sequence joins TRBV7-8 and TRBJ2-1; D call uncertain. V lost 2 bases and J lost 7, with 9 bases in between. This CDR3 region has 13 residues. Germline CDR1 and CDR2: SGHVS and FQNEAQ. DNA for the CDR3: TGTGCCAGCAGCTTAAGTGGGCAGAATGAGCAGTTCTTC. The encoded protein is CASSLSGQNEQFF.

V usage is TRBV4-2 and J usage is TRBJ2-2, with D maybe TRBD2 (6 bases). Germline CDR1 and CDR2: LGHNA and YNFKEQ. This CDR3 region has 20 residues. V dropped 0 bases and J dropped 4 bases, with 24 bases sitting between them. CDR3 region: CASSQDLARVGGPFTGELFF. The CDR3, as DNA: TGTGCCAGCAGCCAAGATTTGGCTCGCGTCGGGGGACCTTTCACCGGGGAGCTGTTTTTT.

This sequence joins TRBV5-1 and TRBJ1-6; D gene ambiguous. V was cut by 3 bases and J by 6 bases, with 13 bases left in between. The CDR3 runs to 15 residues. Germline V gives CDR1 SGHRS, CDR2 YFSETQ. CDR3 sequence reads: CASSYLGGRNSPLHF. The CDR3 region has the DNA TGCGCCAGCAGCTACCTGGGCGGGCGTAATTCACCCCTCCACTTT.

The genes are TRBV7-2 and TRBJ1-2; perhaps TRBD1 as D (5 bases). Germline V lookup: CDR1 SGHTA, CDR2 FQGNSA. Trimming left V 5 bases short and J 5 bases short, with 12 bases between. The CDR3 is 13 residues long. The CDR3 DNA is TGTGCCAGCAGCCCCGCGGGGCCTTATGGCTACACCTTC. Translated, it gives CASSPAGPYGYTF.

The chain is built from TRBV9 and TRBJ2-3, with 14 positions matching TRBD2. CDR3 length equals 19 residues. Germline CDR1 reads SGDLS; CDR2 reads YYNGEE. V gave up 3 bases and J gave up 0 bases; unmatched junction bases: 9. The CDR3 DNA sequence: TGTGCCAGCAGCGAGGGACTAGCGGGGGTTTTAACAAGCACAGATACGCAGTATTTT. It translates to CASSEGLAGVLTSTDTQYF.

The sample holds a few counts of this clonotype. The chain couples TRBV12-3 or TRBV12-4 to TRBJ2-3; D is possibly TRBD2 (5 bases). The CDR3 has 12 residues. V lost 5 bases and J lost 7, with 10 bases in between. CDR3 sequence: CASSLDGNTQYF. In nucleotides, the CDR3 is TGTGCCAGCAGTCTAGACGGGAATACGCAGTATTTT.

This chain's CDR3 is CASSQGVSETEAFF. CDR3 sequence (DNA): TGCGCCAGCAGCCAAGGGGTTTCGGAAACTGAAGCTTTCTTT. The rearrangement uses TRBV4-1 and TRBJ1-1, with D unclear. The V end was cut by 1 base, the J end by 5 bases, with 11 bases between. The CDR3 totals 14 residues. CDR1 and CDR2 (germline): MGHRA, YSYEKL.

In its sample, this clonotype was seen many times. The chain has TRBV28 and TRBJ2-3; 8 bases agree with TRBD2. Germline CDR1 and CDR2: MDHEN and SYDVKM. The ends lost 5 bases at V and 4 bases at J; junction bases unmatched: 11. The CDR3 runs 16 residues. The CDR3 loop is CASSLPGAGASDTQYF. For the CDR3, the DNA is TGTGCCAGCAGTCTACCAGGAGCGGGGGCCTCAGATACGCAGTATTTT.

This clonotype was counted at least ten times. The chain combines TRBV6-5 with TRBJ1-6; perhaps TRBD1 as D (6 bases). Trimming shortened V by 6 bases and J by 12 bases, and 9 bases separated the two germline ends. The CDR3 length is 11 residues. Germline CDR1 MNHEY, CDR2 SVGAGI. The CDR3: CASRQGGPLHF. CDR3 coding DNA: TGTGCCAGCAGACAGGGTGGACCCCTCCACTTT.

There are a few counts of this clonotype. The chain has TRBV2 and TRBJ2-7; tentatively, D is TRBD2 (6 bases). The CDR3 loop spans 11 amino acids. Deletions cut 9 bases from V and 5 bases from J, with 11 bases between. Looked up from germline, CDR1 is SNHLY and CDR2 is FYNNEI. In nucleotides, the CDR3 is TGTGCCAGTCGGCGGGGCGACGAGCAGTACTTC. It encodes CASRRGDEQYF.

This clonotype occurred a few times. The rearrangement links TRBV5-1 to TRBJ2-3, with 7 positions matching TRBD1. V was clipped by 4 bases and J by 4 bases; unmatched bases: 3. The CDR3 totals 13 residues. Per the germline V gene, CDR1 is SGHRS and CDR2 is YFSETQ. The CDR3, as DNA: TGCGCCAGCAGCCCGACAGGGTCAGATACGCAGTATTTT. Its translation: CASSPTGSDTQYF.

As regards this clonotype: A read error may account for a junction end that differs from germline. This chain links TRBV3-1 with TRBJ2-5, with D possibly called TRBD1 or TRBD2 (5 bases each). Germline CDR1 is LGHDT and CDR2 is YNNKEL (reference sequence). This CDR3 region has 15 residues. CDR3 DNA sequence: TGTGCCTGCAGCCCCCGGGACGGGGTCCAAGAGACCCAGTACTTC. Encoded protein: CACSPRDGVQETQYF.

This clonotype was picked up a small number of times. The chain couples TRBV2 to TRBJ2-5; no reliable D call. Trimming stripped 6 bases from V and 1 base from J, with 9 bases between. Germline-derived CDR1 and CDR2 are SNHLY and FYNNEI. CDR3 length: 13 residues. CDR3 protein: CASSRLIQETQYF. CDR3 DNA sequence: TGTGCCAGCAGCCGACTCATCCAAGAGACCCAGTACTTC.

This clonotype was observed many times. The chain combines TRBV5-6 with TRBJ2-5; no definite D call. The V end lost 1 base, the J end lost 5 bases, and 18 bases lay between the germline ends. Germline values: CDR1 SGHDT, CDR2 YYEEEE. The CDR3 runs to 16 residues. CDR3 in amino acids: CASSLLKSSGGETQYF. CDR3 in DNA: TGTGCCAGCAGCTTGTTAAAAAGTTCGGGTGGGGAGACCCAGTACTTC.

This clonotype was observed a handful of times. The gene calls are TRBV20-1 and TRBJ1-5; D unclear. The CDR3 has 16 residues. Trimming removed 2 bases at V and 0 bases at J, with 14 bases between. From germline, CDR1 is DFQATT and CDR2 SNEGSKA (reference sequence). The CDR3 sequence is CSARSTGPHSNQPQHF. The CDR3 DNA is TGCAGTGCTAGAAGTACCGGGCCCCATAGCAATCAGCCCCAGCATTTT.

The V and J genes are TRBV12-3 or TRBV12-4 and TRBJ2-5, with 14 bases matching TRBD2. The CDR3 loop spans 16 amino acids. J lost 3 bases, V lost 5 bases, and 5 bases had no gene match. For the CDR3, the DNA is TGTGCCAGCAGTGGGGAGGGACTAGCGGGAGAAGAGACCCAGTACTTC. This translates into CASSGEGLAGEETQYF.

This clonotype was observed many times. V and J are TRBV29-1 and TRBJ2-5; 8 positions agree with TRBD2. The CDR3 loop spans 13 amino acids. Germline V CDR1 and CDR2: SQVTM, ANQGSEA. V trimming: 7 bases; J trimming: 7 bases; junction bases outside the gene matches: 11. For the CDR3, the DNA is TGCAGCGCTATTAGCGGGGTATTCGGGACCCAGTACTTC. Protein: CSAISGVFGTQYF.

In its sample, this clonotype was seen a few times. The J gene is TRBJ2-5, the V gene TRBV20-1; a possible D gene is TRBD2 (6 bases). V was trimmed by 0 bases and J by 6 bases, leaving 17 bases between them. Germline loops: CDR1 DFQATT, CDR2 SNEGSKA (reference sequence). The CDR3 covers 15 residues. CDR3 sequence (DNA): TGCAGTGCTAGAGATCGAGGAGGGGTGGACCAGACCCAGTACTTC. Encoded protein: CSARDRGGVDQTQYF.

As DNA, the CDR3 is TGTGCCAGCAAAGTTGGGCAGGGGAACACTGAAGCTTTCTTT. Translated: CASKVGQGNTEAFF. The chain has TRBV6-4 and TRBJ1-1; tentative D call: TRBD1 (5 bases). The V end lost 7 bases, the J end lost 1 base, and 13 bases lay between the germline ends. The CDR3 runs 14 residues. In germline, CDR1 is MRHNA, CDR2 SNTAGT.

The chain recombines TRBV5-1 with TRBJ2-4, with 11 bases that match TRBD1. After removal of 0 bases from V and 0 bases from J, the junction contained 11 bases not matched to a gene. Looked up from germline, CDR1 is SGHRS and CDR2 is YFSETQ. The CDR3 is 20 residues long. CDR3 DNA: TGCGCCAGCAGCTTGGCCTCCGGGACAGGGGGTAATCTAGCCAAAAACATTCAGTACTTC. Translated: CASSLASGTGGNLAKNIQYF.

The V call is TRBV7-2, the J call TRBJ1-1, with 8 bases fitting TRBD1. CDR3 length: 12 residues. Germline V gene lookup returns CDR1 SGHTA and CDR2 FQGNSA. With V trimmed by 3 bases and J by 6 bases, 0 bases remained unmatched. The CDR3: CASSLTGAEAFF. DNA for the CDR3: TGTGCCAGCAGCTTGACAGGGGCTGAAGCTTTCTTT.

This chain joins TRBV5-1 and TRBJ1-3, with a possible D match to TRBD1 (5 bases). Germline V CDR1 and CDR2: SGHRS, YFSETQ. The CDR3 contains 16 residues. Trimming left V 4 bases short and J 0 bases short, with 14 bases between. The CDR3 sequence: CASSPGGGNSGNTIYF. The CDR3 DNA reads TGCGCCAGCAGCCCGGGCGGGGGTAACTCTGGAAACACCATATATTTT.

This clonotype was picked up many times. This chain uses TRBV11-3 with TRBJ2-1; a possible D gene is TRBD1 (6 bases). This CDR3 has 15 residues. In germline, CDR1 is SGHNT, CDR2 YENEEA. Trimming removed 5 bases at V and 3 bases at J, with 14 bases between. The CDR3 protein is CASSQKQGDYNEQFF. The CDR3 DNA follows: TGTGCCAGCAGCCAAAAACAGGGAGACTACAATGAGCAGTTCTTC.

The chain recombines TRBV7-8 with TRBJ2-3, with D possibly matching TRBD2 (7 bases). The CDR3 is 15 residues long. Germline assignment: CDR1 SGHVS and CDR2 FQNEAQ. The V and J ends lost 5 bases and 2 bases respectively, with 14 bases between them. In nucleotides, the CDR3 is TGTGCCAGCAGCCTGTACGGGGGGCCCACAGATACGCAGTATTTT. Amino acids: CASSLYGGPTDTQYF.

This clonotype was seen a handful of times. The J gene is TRBJ2-2, the V gene TRBV10-3; D perhaps matches TRBD1 (5 bases). The germline CDR1 and CDR2 sequences are ENHRY and SYGVKD. The CDR3 totals 16 residues. Trimming took off 11 bases at V and 0 bases at J, with 19 bases between the two ends. CDR3 DNA sequence: TGTGCCTCCAAAGCTGGGGCCTACGCGAACACCGGGGAGCTGTTTTTT. Encoded protein: CASKAGAYANTGELFF.